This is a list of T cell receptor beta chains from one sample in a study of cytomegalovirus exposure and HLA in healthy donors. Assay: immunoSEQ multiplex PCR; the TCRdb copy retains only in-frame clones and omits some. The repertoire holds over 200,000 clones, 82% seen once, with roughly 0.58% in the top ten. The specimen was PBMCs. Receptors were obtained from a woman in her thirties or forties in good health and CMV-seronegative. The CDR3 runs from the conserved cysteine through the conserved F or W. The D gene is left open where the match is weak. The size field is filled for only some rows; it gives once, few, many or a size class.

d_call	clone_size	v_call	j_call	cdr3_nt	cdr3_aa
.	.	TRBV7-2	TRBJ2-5	TGTGCCAGCAGCCGGTACGGGGGTGGGGAGACCCAGTACTTC	CASSRYGGGETQYF
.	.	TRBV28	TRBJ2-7	TGTGCCAGCAGACCGGTTCGGGATGCCTCCTACGAGCAGTACTTC	CASRPVRDASYEQYF
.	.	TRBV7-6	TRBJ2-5	TGTGCCAGCAGCGACCGAGGGGAGACCCAGTACTTC	CASSDRGETQYF
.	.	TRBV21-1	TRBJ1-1	TGTGCCAGCAGCAAAGCGCAGGGGGAGTGGAAGGGGTTGAACACTGAAGCTTTCTTT	CASSKAQGEWKGLNTEAFF
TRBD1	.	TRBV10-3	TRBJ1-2	TGTGCCACCCAGGGGGCTGGGGGCTACACCTTC	CATQGAGGYTF
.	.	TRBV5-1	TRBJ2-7	TGCGCCAGCAGCTTGGAGCCAGGCAGCTTCTACGAGCAGTACTTC	CASSLEPGSFYEQYF
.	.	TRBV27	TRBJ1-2	TGTGCCAGCAGTTCGGTCGGTAGCTATGGCTACACCTTC	CASSSVGSYGYTF
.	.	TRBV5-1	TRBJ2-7	TGCGCCAGCAGCCAACCCGCGGGGGTAGGGGGCGAGCAGTACTTC	CASSQPAGVGGEQYF
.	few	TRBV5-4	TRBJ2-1	TGTGCCAGCAGCTCAGGGTACAATGAGCAGTTCTTC	CASSSGYNEQFF
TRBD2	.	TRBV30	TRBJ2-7	TGTGCCTGGAGTCCGACGAGGCTAGCGGGGGGCTACGAGCAGTACTTC	CAWSPTRLAGGYEQYF
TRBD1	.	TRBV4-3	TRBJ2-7	TGCGCCAGCAGCCAAGATCCCGGGACAGGGTCCGACGAGCAGTACTTC	CASSQDPGTGSDEQYF
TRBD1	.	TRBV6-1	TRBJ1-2	TGTGCCAGCAGTCTAAAACAGGGGGCGCATGGCTACACCTTC	CASSLKQGAHGYTF
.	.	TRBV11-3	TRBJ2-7	TGTGCCAGCAGCTTAAGGGGCTCCTACGAGCAGTACTTC	CASSLRGSYEQYF
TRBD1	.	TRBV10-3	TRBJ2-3	TGTGCCATCAGTGACTTCGGACAGGAAGGATCAGATACGCAGTATTTT	CAISDFGQEGSDTQYF
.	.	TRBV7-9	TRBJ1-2	TGTGCCAGCAGCTTAGAGGGGCCCGTGAACTATGGCTACACCTTC	CASSLEGPVNYGYTF
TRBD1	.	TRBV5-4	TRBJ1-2	TGTGCCAGCAGCTTGCAGGGGGCGCCCTATGGCTACACCTTC	CASSLQGAPYGYTF
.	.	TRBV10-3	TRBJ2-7	TGTGCCATCAGTGAGACCGAGGGGGTGCAGTACTTC	CAISETEGVQYF
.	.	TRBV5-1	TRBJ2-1	TGCGCCAGCAGCGTGGACGGGACATTCCCGGGCCGGAATGAGCAGTTCTTC	CASSVDGTFPGRNEQFF
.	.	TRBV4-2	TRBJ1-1	TGTGCCAGCAGCCAAGAAAGCACAGGCTACACTGAAGCTTTCTTT	CASSQESTGYTEAFF
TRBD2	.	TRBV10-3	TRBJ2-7	TGTGCCATCAGCACTAGCGGGGGGCCCCCTCCTCGCGAGCAGTACTTC	CAISTSGGPPPREQYF
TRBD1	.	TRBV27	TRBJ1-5	TGTGCCAGCAGCCGAATGACAGGGATCAATCAGCCCCAGCATTTT	CASSRMTGINQPQHF
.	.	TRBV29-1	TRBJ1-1	TGCAGCGCCGCGGGGGCGGTCACTGAAGCTTTCTTT	CSAAGAVTEAFF
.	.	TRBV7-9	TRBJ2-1	TGTGCCAGCAGCTTAGACAGGAACCCCAATGAGCAGTTCTTC	CASSLDRNPNEQFF
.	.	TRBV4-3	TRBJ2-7	TGCGCCAGCAGCCCCCGACGGGGGGCGTGGTACGAGCAGTACTTC	CASSPRRGAWYEQYF
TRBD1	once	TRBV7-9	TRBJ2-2	TGTGCCAGCAGCTTAGGGGGACAGGGACACACCGGGGAGCTGTTTTTT	CASSLGGQGHTGELFF
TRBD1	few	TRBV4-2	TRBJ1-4	TGTGCCAGCAGCCAAGCCGGGACAGGGGTCGATGAAAAACTGTTTTTT	CASSQAGTGVDEKLFF
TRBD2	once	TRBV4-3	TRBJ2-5	TGCGCCAGCAGCCAAGATTATCGGGGGGGCCGAGAGACCCAGTACTTC	CASSQDYRGGRETQYF
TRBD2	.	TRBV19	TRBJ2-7	TGTGCCAGTAGTATAGGGGGGGGGAGCTACGAGCAGTACTTC	CASSIGGGSYEQYF
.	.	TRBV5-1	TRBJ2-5	TGCGCCAGCAGCTTAAATGGGGAGGGGGAGCAGTACTTC	CASSLNGEGEQYF
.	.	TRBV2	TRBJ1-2	TGTGCCAGCAGTGTACAGGGATTAGACTACACCTTC	CASSVQGLDYTF
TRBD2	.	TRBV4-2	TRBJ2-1	TGTGCCAGCAGCCTGGGGCTAGCGGGGTTATACAATGAGCAGTTCTTC	CASSLGLAGLYNEQFF
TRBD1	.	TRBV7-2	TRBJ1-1	TGTGCCAGCAGCTCCCCAGGGGGTAACACTGAAGCTTTCTTT	CASSSPGGNTEAFF
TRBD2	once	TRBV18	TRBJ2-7	TGTGCCAGCTCACAAGGACTAGCGGGGAACTACGAGCAGTACTTC	CASSQGLAGNYEQYF
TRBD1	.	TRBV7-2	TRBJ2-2	TGTGCCAGCAGCTTCCGGACAGGGGGTCACACCGGGGAGCTGTTTTTT	CASSFRTGGHTGELFF
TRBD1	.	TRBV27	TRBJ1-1	TGTGCCAGCAGTTTTGCAGGGGGCCTAGGAGCTTTCTTT	CASSFAGGLGAFF
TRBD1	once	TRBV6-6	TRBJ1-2	TGTGCCAGCAGTTACCTTGACAGGGGAGATGGCTACACCTTC	CASSYLDRGDGYTF
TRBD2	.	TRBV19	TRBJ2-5	TGTGCCAGTAGTTGGCGGGAGGGCGGGGAGACCCAGTACTTC	CASSWREGGETQYF
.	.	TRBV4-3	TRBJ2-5	TGCGCCAGCAGCCAAGATCCTGATAGGGGATGGGAGACCCAGTACTTC	CASSQDPDRGWETQYF
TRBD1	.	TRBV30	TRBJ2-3	TGTGCCTGGAGTAGGACAGGGCCAGATACGCAGTATTTT	CAWSRTGPDTQYF
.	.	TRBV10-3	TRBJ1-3	TGTGCCATCAGTGATCCTTCTTTAGCCACCAGCTCTGGAAACACCATATATTTT	CAISDPSLATSSGNTIYF
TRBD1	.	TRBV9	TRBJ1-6	TGTGCCAGCAGCGAGGACAGGTTTAATTCACCCCTCCACTTT	CASSEDRFNSPLHF
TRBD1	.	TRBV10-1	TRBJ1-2	TGCGCCAGCCTAACGCAGGGGGCGTACTATGGCTACACCTTC	CASLTQGAYYGYTF
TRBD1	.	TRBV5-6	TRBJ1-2	TGTGCCAGCAGCTCCACCGGACAGGGCCTTACTAACTATGGCTACACCTTC	CASSSTGQGLTNYGYTF
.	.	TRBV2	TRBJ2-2	TGTGCCAGCGGGGGGGGCGCCAACACCGGGGAGCTGTTTTTT	CASGGGANTGELFF
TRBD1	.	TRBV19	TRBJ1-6	TGTGCCAGTAGACGGGACAGGGGTTCACCCCTCCACTTT	CASRRDRGSPLHF
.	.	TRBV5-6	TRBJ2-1	TGTGCCAGCAGCTTTCTCGGGGGTTACAATGAGCAGTTCTTC	CASSFLGGYNEQFF
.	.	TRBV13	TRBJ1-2	TGTGCCAGCAGCACAACAACAGGGTCTCTTCCTGGCTACACCTTC	CASSTTTGSLPGYTF
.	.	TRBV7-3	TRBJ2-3	TGTGCCAGCAGCGGTGTGGGGGCGCAGGCAGATACGCAGTATTTT	CASSGVGAQADTQYF
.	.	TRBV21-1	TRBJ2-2	TGTGCCAACTGGACAGGGTCTGGGGAGCTGTTTTTT	CANWTGSGELFF
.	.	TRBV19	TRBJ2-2	TGTGCCAGTAGTAACAGGGTCGACGGGGAGCTGTTTTTT	CASSNRVDGELFF
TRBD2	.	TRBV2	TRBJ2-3	TGTGCCAGCATTGATAGCGGGTTGTCCGGTACGCAGTATTTT	CASIDSGLSGTQYF
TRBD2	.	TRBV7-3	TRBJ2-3	TGTGCCAGCAGCGCCACTAGCGGGGGCACAGATACGCAGTATTTT	CASSATSGGTDTQYF
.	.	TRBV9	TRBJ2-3	TGTGCCAGCAGCCCTCTAACAGGCACAGATACGCAGTATTTT	CASSPLTGTDTQYF
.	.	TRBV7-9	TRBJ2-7	TGTGCCAGCAGCGACTCAACTTTAGCCCCTTACGAGCAGTACTTC	CASSDSTLAPYEQYF
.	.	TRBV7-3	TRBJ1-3	TGTGCCAGCAGCCGGGGGGCAGTCGGAAACACCATATATTTT	CASSRGAVGNTIYF
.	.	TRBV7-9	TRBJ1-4	TGTGCCAGCACCTCCGGGGACACAGGCGGTGAAAAACTGTTTTTT	CASTSGDTGGEKLFF
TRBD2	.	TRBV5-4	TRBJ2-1	TGTGCCAGCAGCTCCTTAGCGGGGGTTGGGCATGAGCAGTTCTTC	CASSSLAGVGHEQFF
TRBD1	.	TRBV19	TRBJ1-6	TGTGCCAGTAGTATCGGGACAGAAGGATCACCCCTCCACTTT	CASSIGTEGSPLHF